This is a list of T cell receptor beta chains from one sample in a study of shared T cell receptors in the human thymus. Clones were sequenced by immunoSEQ multiplex PCR, and TCRdb holds only the in-frame ones, with some missing. The sample lists about 380,000 clones, roughly 94% occurring once. Sequenced material: thymocytes. These TCRs come from a human donor. The conserved cysteine and the conserved F or W are not part of the CDR3 here. A clone size is listed for some rows: how often the clone was seen (once, few, many), or a class if it is expanded.

clone size: NA
J gene: TRBJ2-2
V gene: TRBV14
CDR3 protein: ASSQQFGGELF

clone size: once
J gene: TRBJ1-1
V gene: TRBV6-5
CDR3 protein: ASSYSGSLNTEAF

clone size: few
J gene: TRBJ2-7
V gene: TRBV19
CDR3 protein: ATSGFLQYEQY

clone size: NA
J gene: TRBJ2-1
V gene: TRBV19
CDR3 protein: ASGYSTGGCEGTLYNEQF

clone size: NA
J gene: TRBJ1-2
V gene: TRBV28
CDR3 protein: ASSFPGIRYGYT

clone size: NA
J gene: TRBJ1-2
V gene: TRBV28
CDR3 protein: ASSLEGLNKNYGYT

clone size: NA
J gene: TRBJ2-5
V gene: TRBV28
CDR3 protein: ASSLGQRGTQY

clone size: NA
J gene: TRBJ1-6
V gene: TRBV30
CDR3 protein: AWGRLLRSPLH

clone size: NA
J gene: TRBJ2-5
V gene: TRBV5-4
CDR3 protein: ASSSGTGGETQY

clone size: once
J gene: TRBJ2-3
V gene: TRBV10-2
CDR3 protein: AIRTLGATDTQY

clone size: NA
J gene: TRBJ2-7
V gene: TRBV10-3
CDR3 protein: AISGIAGGLDEQY

clone size: NA
J gene: TRBJ2-7
V gene: TRBV6-1
CDR3 protein: ASSDLAGLSYEQY

clone size: NA
J gene: TRBJ2-3
V gene: TRBV27
CDR3 protein: ASSLRTSSLSYTQY

clone size: NA
J gene: TRBJ2-7
V gene: TRBV5-5
CDR3 protein: ASSWTGGYEQY

clone size: NA
J gene: TRBJ1-2
V gene: TRBV29-1
CDR3 protein: SVAGKQPLNGYT

clone size: NA
J gene: TRBJ2-7
V gene: TRBV7-8
CDR3 protein: ASSLAGQGVLYEQY

clone size: NA
J gene: TRBJ2-1
V gene: TRBV11-3
CDR3 protein: ASSSGVAGESSYNEQF

clone size: NA
J gene: TRBJ2-1
V gene: TRBV14
CDR3 protein: ASSPIAVRSYNEQF

clone size: NA
J gene: TRBJ1-4
V gene: TRBV5-4
CDR3 protein: ASSTSGQSSTNEKLF

clone size: NA
J gene: TRBJ2-3
V gene: TRBV28
CDR3 protein: ASSSRGTDTQY

clone size: NA
J gene: TRBJ2-4
V gene: TRBV18
CDR3 protein: ASSPSQIQY

clone size: once
J gene: TRBJ2-1
V gene: TRBV18
CDR3 protein: ASSPPERGSRLAVYNEQF

clone size: NA
J gene: TRBJ2-1
V gene: TRBV2
CDR3 protein: ASIPKAANFGYNEQF

clone size: NA
J gene: TRBJ2-3
V gene: TRBV10-2
CDR3 protein: ASSESRDVEPDTQY

clone size: NA
J gene: TRBJ2-1
V gene: TRBV6-4
CDR3 protein: ASSDSNGREAEQF

clone size: NA
J gene: TRBJ1-2
V gene: TRBV9
CDR3 protein: ASSSRARGYGYT